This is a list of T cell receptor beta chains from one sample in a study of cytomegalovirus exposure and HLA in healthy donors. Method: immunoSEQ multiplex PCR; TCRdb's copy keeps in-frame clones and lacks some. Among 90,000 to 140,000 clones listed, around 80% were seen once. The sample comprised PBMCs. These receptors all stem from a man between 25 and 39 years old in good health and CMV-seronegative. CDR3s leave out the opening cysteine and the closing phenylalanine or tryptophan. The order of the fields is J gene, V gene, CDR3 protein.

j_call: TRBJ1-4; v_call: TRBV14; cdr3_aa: ASSLRGTFEKLF
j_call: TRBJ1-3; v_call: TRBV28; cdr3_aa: ASRRTVTGNTIY
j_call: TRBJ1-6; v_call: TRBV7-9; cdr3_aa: ASSLDQQGYSPLH
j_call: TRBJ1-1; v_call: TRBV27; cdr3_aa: ASAFVGGRTEAF
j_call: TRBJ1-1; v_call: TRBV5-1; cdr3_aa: ASSGQGGTEAF
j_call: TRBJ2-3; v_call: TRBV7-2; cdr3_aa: ASSLGVQGDTQY
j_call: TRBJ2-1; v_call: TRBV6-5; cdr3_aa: ASVRIGGPSEQF
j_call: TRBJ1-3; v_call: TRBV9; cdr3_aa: ASSAGQARKNTIY
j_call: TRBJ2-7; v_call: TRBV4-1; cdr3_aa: ASSQDRTSESYEQY
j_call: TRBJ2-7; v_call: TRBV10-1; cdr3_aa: ASPGLRETYEQY
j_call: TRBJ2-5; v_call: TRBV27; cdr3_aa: ASSPQGGETQY
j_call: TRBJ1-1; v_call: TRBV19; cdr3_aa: ASAKDRDTEAF
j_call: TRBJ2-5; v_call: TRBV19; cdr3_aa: ASSIGGGVAPEETQY
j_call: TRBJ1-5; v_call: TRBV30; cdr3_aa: AWSVGRPDQPQH
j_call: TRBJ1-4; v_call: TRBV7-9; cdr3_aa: ASSLVASEKLF
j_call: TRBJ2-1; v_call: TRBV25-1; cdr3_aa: ASRETSGNYEQF
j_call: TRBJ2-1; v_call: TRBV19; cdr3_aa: ASTREGRYNEQF
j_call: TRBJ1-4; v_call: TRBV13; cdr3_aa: ASSSGGTNEKLF
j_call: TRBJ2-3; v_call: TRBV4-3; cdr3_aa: ASSQDQSGVSTDTQY
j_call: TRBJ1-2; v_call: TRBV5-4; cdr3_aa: ASSLGQGLSYGYT
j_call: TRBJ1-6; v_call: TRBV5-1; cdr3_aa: ASSLEPPGQGLNSPLH
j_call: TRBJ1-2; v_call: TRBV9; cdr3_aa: ASSPDGTNYGYT
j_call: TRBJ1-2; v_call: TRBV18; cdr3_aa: ASSPGQTDGYT
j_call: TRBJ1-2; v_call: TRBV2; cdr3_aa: ASDGQNYGYT
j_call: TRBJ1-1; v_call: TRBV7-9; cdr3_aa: ASSRGGQGTEAF
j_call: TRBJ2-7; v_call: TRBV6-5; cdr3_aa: ASSRHRPTTYEQY
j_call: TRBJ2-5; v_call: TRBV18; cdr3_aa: ASSPTTGTQETQY
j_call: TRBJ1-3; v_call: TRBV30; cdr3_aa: AWSYGGSSGNTIY
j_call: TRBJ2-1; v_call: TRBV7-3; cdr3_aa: ASSLGTSGHNEQF
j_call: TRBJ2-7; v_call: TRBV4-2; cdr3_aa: ASSQESSGSSEQY
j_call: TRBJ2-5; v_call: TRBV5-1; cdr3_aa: ASSSRGGQETQY
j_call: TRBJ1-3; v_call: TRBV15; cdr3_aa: ATSRVRGLTGNTIY
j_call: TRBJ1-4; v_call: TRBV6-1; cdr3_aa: ASSVHLRGNREKLF
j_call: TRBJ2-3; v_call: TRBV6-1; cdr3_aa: ASHGGPDTQY
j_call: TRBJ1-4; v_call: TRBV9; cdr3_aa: ASSVGDLAGGEKLF
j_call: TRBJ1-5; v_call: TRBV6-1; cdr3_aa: ASSEALGSNQPQH
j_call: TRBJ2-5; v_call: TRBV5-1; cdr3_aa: ASSTRTSRETQY
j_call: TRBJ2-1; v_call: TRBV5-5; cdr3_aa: ASSPGLASDLFGGEQF
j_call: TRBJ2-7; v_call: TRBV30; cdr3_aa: AWSAGQGNYEQY
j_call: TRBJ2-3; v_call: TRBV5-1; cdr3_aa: ASSSGLAGDIDTQY
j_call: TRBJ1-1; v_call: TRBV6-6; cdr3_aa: ASRGAGTYSEAF
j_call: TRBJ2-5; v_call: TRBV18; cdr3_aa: ASSPPPTAETQY
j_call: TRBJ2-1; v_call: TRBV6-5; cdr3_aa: ASSSLGEQF
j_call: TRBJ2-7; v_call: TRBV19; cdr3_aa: ASSSNPYGGVREQY
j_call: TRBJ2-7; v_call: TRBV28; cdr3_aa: ASSFGGSPYEQY
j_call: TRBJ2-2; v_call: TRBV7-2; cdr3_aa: ASSLTSFGELF
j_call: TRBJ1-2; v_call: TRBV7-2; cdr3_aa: ASRYRGWGMDYGYT
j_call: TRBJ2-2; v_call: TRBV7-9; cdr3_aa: ASSSSGNTGELF
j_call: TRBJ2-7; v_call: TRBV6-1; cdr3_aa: ASSETGPGYEQY
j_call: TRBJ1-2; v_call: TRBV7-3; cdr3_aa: ASSPQTGGPDGYT
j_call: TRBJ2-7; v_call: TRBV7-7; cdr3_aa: ASSLGQGLVYEQY
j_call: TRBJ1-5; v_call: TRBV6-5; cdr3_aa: ASSFDSANQPQH
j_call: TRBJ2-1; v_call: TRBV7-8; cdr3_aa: ASSLESGGLYNEQF